The 16 T cell receptor beta chains presented below share a single source sample, sequenced in a study of regulatory T cells in long-lasting Graves disease. Relying on iRepertoire HTBI primers and Arm-PCR of CDR3 regions, the team built TCR beta libraries. Each CDR3 protein is one row after TCRdb ran MiXCR on the multiplex PCR reads. The sample includes hundreds of thousands of distinct CDR3 sequences, approximately 16% of them seen just once. Documented time point: newly diagnosed GD, antithyroid drugs for less than 3 months. From PBMCs, RNA was extracted and then used to make the TCR library. These same records also appear under a second study, on T cells in Graves' hyperthyroidism and ophthalmopathy.

Sequencing was performed on peripheral blood mononuclear cells (PBMCs), taken at new diagnosis, from a patient treated with antithyroid drugs. All receptors come from a woman aged 35 to 59 with Graves disease.

In its sample, this clonotype was seen many times. The chain recombines TRBV2 with TRBJ1-2; D gene uncertain. Germline CDR1 reads SNHLY; CDR2 reads FYNNEI. The CDR3 sequence is 13 residues long. Trimming stripped 7 bases from V and 4 bases from J, with 13 bases between. The CDR3 protein is CASMESQVYGYTF. DNA for the CDR3: TGTGCCAGCATGGAATCCCAAGTCTATGGCTACACCTTC.

As for this clonotype: A much more abundant neighbour one base away suggests this may be a read error. The chain carries TRBV5-5 and TRBJ1-4, with TRBD1 matching 12 bases. This CDR3 is 16 amino acids long. Per germline, CDR1 SGHKS and CDR2 YYEKEE (reference sequence). Written as DNA, the CDR3 is TGTGACAGCAGCCTGGGACAGGGGGCGACTAATGAAAAACTGTTTTTT. Translating it yields CDSSLGQGATNEKLFF.

V is TRBV3-1 and J is TRBJ2-1; D gene unclear. The tail of the sequence fits TRBJ2-5 better, so the J call may be wrong. CDR1 is LGHDT, CDR2 YNNKEL, per germline (reference sequence). The CDR3 is made up of 15 amino acids. CDR3 coding DNA: TGTGCCAGCAGCGGGTACAGCGTAACTCAAGAGACCCAGTACTTC. Its translation is CASSGYSVTQETQYF.

The chain combines TRBV11-1 with TRBJ1-1, with D unclear. Trimming cost V 8 bases and J 1 base, with 14 bases left between them. The CDR3 consists of 14 residues. Germline V lookup: CDR1 SGHAT, CDR2 FQDESV (reference sequence). CDR3 DNA: TGTGCCAGCCTCTCCGGGAAGAAGAACACTGAAGCTTTCTTT. Amino acid sequence: CASLSGKKNTEAFF.

This clonotype showed up many times. V is TRBV12-5 and J is TRBJ2-7, with 10 bases fitting TRBD2. V was clipped by 7 bases and J by 4 bases; unmatched bases: 10. Germline V lookup: CDR1 LGHNT, CDR2 FRNRAP. This CDR3 region has 15 residues. The CDR3 coding sequence is TGTGCTAGTGCTTTCCAAGCGGGGGGGCGGTACGAGCAGTACTTC. Translating it yields CASAFQAGGRYEQYF.

This clonotype appeared many times. The chain couples TRBV2 to TRBJ2-1, with TRBD2 matching over 9 bases. CDR3 length: 16 amino acids. V lost 4 bases and J lost 2; bases outside the gene matches: 6. Germline CDR1 and CDR2: SNHLY and FYNNEI. The CDR3 coding sequence is TGTGCCAGCAGTGCCGGGACTAGCAGGACCTACAATGAGCAGTTCTTC. It encodes CASSAGTSRTYNEQFF.

V is TRBV18 and J is TRBJ1-6; 7 nucleotides agree with TRBD1. This CDR3 spans 15 amino acids. V gave up 6 bases and J gave up 7 bases; unmatched junction bases: 9. The V gene's germline CDR1 is KGHSH and CDR2 LQKENI. The CDR3 nucleotides are TGTGCCAGCTCGGCTACAGGGGTTGGGAATTCACCCCTCCACTTT. Its protein product is CASSATGVGNSPLHF.

This clonotype was counted only a few times. The chain is built from TRBV7-3 and TRBJ2-3; D may be TRBD1 (6 bases). Trimming pared 1 base from V and 11 bases from J, leaving 13 bases between. Germline-derived CDR1 and CDR2 are SGHTA and FQGTGA. The CDR3 has 13 amino acids. In DNA, the CDR3 is TGTGCCAGCAGCTTAAACCTCCGGGACAAGCAGTATTTT. Translation gives CASSLNLRDKQYF.

In this sample, this clonotype turned up many times. The V gene is TRBV20-1, the J gene TRBJ2-5; TRBD1 matches 8 bases. From germline, CDR1 is DFQATT and CDR2 SNEGSKA (reference sequence). The CDR3 runs to 14 residues. V gave up 4 bases and J gave up 4 bases; unmatched junction bases: 8. For the CDR3, the DNA is TGCAGTGCTACTTCTGGGACAGGTCGAGAGACCCAGTACTTC. Translated, it gives CSATSGTGRETQYF.

In this sample, this clonotype turned up many times. The chain uses TRBV12-3 or TRBV12-4 and TRBJ2-7, with 7 bases identical to TRBD1. This CDR3 comprises 15 residues. J gave up 0 bases and V 5 bases, and 7 bases lay outside the gene matches. CDR3 coding DNA: TGTGCCAGCAGTACAGGGGACCTTCGCTCCTACGAGCAGTACTTC. Translation gives CASSTGDLRSYEQYF.

This clonotype was counted many times. The chain carries TRBV13 and TRBJ1-3; the D gene is possibly TRBD1 (5 bases). Germline V gene data show CDR1 as PRHDT and CDR2 as FYEKMQ (reference sequence). Trimming left V 3 bases short and J 2 bases short, with 20 bases between. The CDR3 totals 18 residues. In nucleotides, the CDR3 is TGTGCCAGCAGCTTTCGGGCCGTCCGACAGTATACTGGAAACACCATATATTTT. This translates into CASSFRAVRQYTGNTIYF.

The chain has TRBV5-1 and TRBJ1-1; perhaps TRBD1 as D (5 bases). This CDR3 spans 14 amino acids. V lost 0 bases and J 11 bases, leaving 17 bases between the germline ends. CDR1 and CDR2 (germline): SGHRS, YFSETQ. CDR3 in amino acids: CASSLAETVNRAFF. The CDR3 DNA follows: TGCGCCAGCAGCTTGGCCGAAACGGTGAACAGGGCTTTCTTT.

The V and J genes are TRBV7-9 and TRBJ2-2; no clear D gene. Trimming pared 4 bases from V and 2 bases from J, leaving 8 bases between. Germline assignment: CDR1 SEHNR and CDR2 FQNEAQ (reference sequence). The CDR3 loop spans 14 amino acids. CDR3 sequence: CASSSPFNTGELFF. For the CDR3, the DNA is TGTGCCAGCAGCTCACCTTTCAACACCGGGGAGCTGTTTTTT.

V and J are TRBV12-3 or TRBV12-4 and TRBJ2-2; no reliable D call. The CDR3 has 14 amino acids. The V and J ends lost 3 bases and 5 bases respectively, with 10 bases between them. CDR3 nucleotide sequence: TGTGCCAGCAGTTTTGAGTCAGTTACCGGGGAGCTGTTTTTT. It encodes CASSFESVTGELFF.

This clonotype has just a few counts. This CDR3 is CSAIPPRGGTEAFF. CDR3 sequence (DNA): TGCAGTGCTATCCCTCCCAGGGGAGGTACTGAAGCTTTCTTT. This rearrangement joins TRBV20-1 to TRBJ1-1; TRBD1 might be the D (6 bases). This CDR3 contains 14 residues. The V end lost 4 bases, the J end lost 5 bases, and 17 bases lay between the germline ends. Germline loops: CDR1 DFQATT, CDR2 SNEGSKA (reference sequence).

This clonotype occurred many times. This chain uses TRBV30 with TRBJ1-5; D ambiguous. CDR3 length: 13 amino acids. From germline, CDR1 is GTSNPN and CDR2 SVGIG (reference sequence). The V and J ends lost 0 bases and 6 bases respectively, with 9 bases between them. The CDR3 here is CAWSVGQVQPQHF. The CDR3 nucleotides are TGTGCCTGGAGTGTAGGGCAGGTTCAGCCCCAGCATTTT.